One sample yielded the 3 T cell receptor beta chains listed below, sequenced in a study of T cells after yellow fever vaccination. TCRdb passed the 5' RACE reads through MiXCR, listing each CDR3 protein once. The sample comprises around 250,000 distinct CDR3 sequences, around 4.9% of which are singletons, and more than 3% rests with the top ten. Here the sequenced sample was CD4+ T cells sorted from PBMCs, taken on the day of the yellow fever booster vaccination. All receptors derive from a young man who received the YFV17D yellow fever vaccine.

Many counts were recorded for this clonotype. The chain has TRBV10-3 and TRBJ2-3; TRBD2 aligns across 7 bases. V lost 4 bases to trimming and J lost 2 bases; unmatched junction nucleotides: 6. The CDR3 is 15 residues long. CDR1 and CDR2 from the germline V gene are ENHRY and SYGVKD. CDR3 nucleotide sequence: TGTGCCATCAGTGTCGGACTAGTTAACACAGATACGCAGTATTTT. Protein product: CAISVGLVNTDTQYF.

The chain uses TRBV12-3 or TRBV12-4 and TRBJ2-2; D gene ambiguous. The CDR3 totals 14 residues. V was trimmed by 3 bases and J by 5 bases, leaving 10 bases between them. For the CDR3, the DNA is TGTGCCAGCAGTTTGTTTTCCAGGACCGGGGAGCTGTTTTTT. Translating gives CASSLFSRTGELFF.

Many counts were recorded for this clonotype. The chain is built from TRBV4-1 and TRBJ1-3, with D maybe TRBD1 (5 bases). The CDR3 has 17 amino acids. V lost 2 bases and J lost 4, with 18 bases in between. Germline CDR1 MGHRA, CDR2 YSYEKL. CDR3 loop: CASSQSLGREKGNTIYF. The CDR3 DNA follows: TGCGCCAGCAGCCAATCTTTGGGCAGGGAAAAAGGAAACACCATATATTTT.